This passage covers 12 T cell receptor beta chains from one sample sequenced in a study of regulatory T cells in long-lasting Graves disease. Building of the TCR beta libraries involved iRepertoire HTBI primers and Arm-PCR of CDR3 regions. TCRdb redid the calling of the multiplex PCR reads with MiXCR, one entry per CDR3 protein. The sample contains roughly 530,000 distinct CDR3 sequences, around 15% of which appear only once. Regarding time point: newly diagnosed GD, antithyroid drugs for less than 3 months. Generation of the TCR library employed RNA extracted from PBMCs. The same data also went into a second study, on T cells in Graves' hyperthyroidism and ophthalmopathy.

The starting material was peripheral blood mononuclear cells (PBMCs), obtained at new diagnosis, from a patient treated with antithyroid drugs. The receptors come from a woman aged 35 to 60 with Graves disease.

The V gene is TRBV29-1, the J gene TRBJ2-1; D not resolved. Germline CDR1 SQVTM, CDR2 ANQGSEA. V lost 7 bases and J 8 bases, leaving 15 bases between the germline ends. The CDR3 consists of 12 residues. CDR3 sequence: CSGESLFDEQFF. CDR3 sequence (DNA): TGCAGCGGAGAGAGCCTCTTCGATGAGCAGTTCTTC.

This clonotype has more than one count but fewer than ten. The chain couples TRBV12-3 or TRBV12-4 to TRBJ1-1, with D perhaps matching TRBD1 (5 bases). This CDR3 spans 12 amino acids. V was clipped by 6 bases and J by 6 bases, with 11 bases between them. CDR3 nucleotides: TGTGCCAGCAGGACATGGGGCCCTGAAGCTTTCTTT. It yields the protein CASRTWGPEAFF.

This clonotype occurred many times. The V gene is TRBV7-6, the J gene TRBJ1-4, with TRBD1 as a possible D gene (6 bases). Germline-derived CDR1 and CDR2 are SGHVS and FNYEAQ. This CDR3 region has 12 residues. Trimming removed 4 bases at V and 7 bases at J, with 7 bases between. The CDR3 nucleotides are TGTGCCAGCAGCTCGGACAGTGAAAAACTGTTTTTT. Translation: CASSSDSEKLFF.

This clonotype was counted a few times. The chain carries TRBV4-1 and TRBJ2-2, with a weak D call TRBD2 (6 bases). Germline V CDR1 and CDR2: MGHRA, YSYEKL. The CDR3 runs 15 residues. Trimming cost V 0 bases and J 7 bases, with 12 bases left between them. The CDR3 here is CASSQEQRVGGELFF. The CDR3 nucleotides are TGCGCCAGCAGCCAAGAGCAGCGGGTTGGCGGGGAGCTGTTTTTT.

This clonotype was seen only a few times. V usage is TRBV27 and J usage is TRBJ2-5; 10 bases agree with TRBD1. The germline CDR1 and CDR2 sequences are MNHEY and SMNVEV (reference sequence). There are 14 residues in the CDR3. The V segment lost 2 bases and the J segment 7 bases; nucleotides outside the gene matches: 4. This chain's CDR3 is CASSLGGQGRTQYF. The CDR3 region has the DNA TGTGCCAGCAGTTTAGGGGGACAGGGGCGGACCCAGTACTTC.

The V call is TRBV6-4, the J call TRBJ2-1, with 7 bases aligning to TRBD2. The CDR3 has 15 residues. Germline V CDR1 and CDR2: MRHNA, SNTAGT. V was clipped by 2 bases and J by 3 bases; unmatched bases: 4. In nucleotides, the CDR3 is TGTGCCAGCAGTGACGGGGCGGGGGACTACAATGAGCAGTTCTTC. Protein: CASSDGAGDYNEQFF.

At least ten counts were recorded for this clonotype. The CDR3 loop is CASRLDSASQGDEQFF. As DNA, the CDR3 is TGTGCCAGCAGACTAGACTCAGCGTCTCAAGGGGATGAGCAGTTCTTC. V usage is TRBV2 and J usage is TRBJ2-1; D is possibly TRBD1 or TRBD2 (5 bases each). CDR3 size: 16 residues. Germline V gene data show CDR1 as SNHLY and CDR2 as FYNNEI. The germline V and J ends were trimmed by 6 bases and 8 bases, with 23 bases remaining between them.

This clonotype has more than one count but fewer than ten. This sequence joins TRBV5-5 and TRBJ2-7, with D unresolved. This CDR3 is built from 14 residues. Germline values: CDR1 SGHKS, CDR2 YYEKEE (reference sequence). V was clipped by 0 bases and J by 0 bases, with 7 bases between them. The CDR3: CASSLAIISYEQYF. The CDR3, as DNA: TGTGCCAGCAGCTTGGCCATAATCTCCTACGAGCAGTACTTC.

This clonotype came up many times. The V call is TRBV12-3 or TRBV12-4, the J call TRBJ1-3; no clear D gene. There are 15 residues in the CDR3. Trimming pared 3 bases from V and 0 bases from J, leaving 9 bases between. CDR3 nucleotides: TGTGCCAGCAGTTTGGGCAGGATCTCTGGAAACACCATATATTTT. Protein sequence: CASSLGRISGNTIYF.

This clonotype was seen ten or more times. The V call is TRBV6-1, the J call TRBJ1-2; D is possibly TRBD1 (5 bases). CDR1 is MNHNS, CDR2 SASEGT, per germline. This CDR3 is 15 amino acids long. Trimming left V 5 bases short and J 6 bases short, with 19 bases between. DNA of the CDR3: TGTGCCAGCAGTCTATCTTTACCAGGGAGGCATGGCTACACCTTC. This gives the protein CASSLSLPGRHGYTF.

To note about this clonotype: This may stem from a read error, because a much larger clone lies one nucleotide away. This chain joins TRBV4-2 and TRBJ1-5; D ambiguous. From germline, CDR1 is LGHNA and CDR2 YNFKEQ. The CDR3 is 15 residues long. CDR3 bases: TGTGCCAGCAGCCAAGTGGAGGGTGGTAATCAGCCCAAGCATTTT. Translation gives CASSQVEGGNQPKHF.

The chain employs TRBV5-6 and TRBJ2-5; D call uncertain. Germline CDR1 SGHDT, CDR2 YYEEEE. The germline V and J ends were trimmed by 0 bases and 7 bases, with 7 bases remaining between them. CDR3 size: 12 residues. CDR3 sequence: CASSLAEGTQYF. The DNA for the CDR3 is TGTGCCAGCAGCTTGGCCGAAGGGACCCAGTACTTC.